This T cell receptor (beta chain) was profiled in a study of blood T cell repertoires in COVID-19. Generated by immunoSEQ multiplex PCR, the TCRdb table keeps only in-frame clones and is missing some. Of under 150,000 clones listed, about 85% are singletons. This clone was seen a few times. The source is a man between 70 and 80 years old with acute or convalescent COVID-19. The sequencing sample was made of peripheral blood.

The CDR3 here is CASSFLLNTEAFF. As DNA, the CDR3 is TGTGCCAGCAGCTTTCTTTTGAACACTGAAGCTTTCTTT. The chain recombines TRBV5-8 with TRBJ1-1, with D unresolved. Trimming pared 2 bases from V and 0 bases from J, leaving 5 bases between. Germline V gene data show CDR1 as SGHTS and CDR2 as YDEGEE. CDR3 length equals 13 residues.